The rows below give T cell receptor beta chains drawn from one sample of a study of regulatory T cells in long-lasting Graves disease. From the multiplex PCR reads, TCRdb called clonotypes with MiXCR, one entry per CDR3 protein. The data show around 450,000 distinct CDR3 sequences, about 15% seen once. This same sample was also taken into another study, of T cells in Graves' hyperthyroidism and ophthalmopathy.

The sequencing here drew on peripheral blood mononuclear cells (PBMCs), taken at new diagnosis, from a patient treated with antithyroid drugs. Receptors were obtained from a woman between 40 and 55 years old with Graves disease. Each CDR3 is given with its conserved first and last residue. The D gene is left open where the match is weak. The size field is filled for only some rows; it gives once, few, many or a size class.

j_gene	abundance	d_gene	v_gene	CDR3aa	CDR3nt
TRBJ1-5	once	NA	TRBV24-1	CAPRTAHNQPQHF	TGTGCCCCAAGGACGGCTCACAATCAGCCCCAGCATTTT
TRBJ1-1	many	NA	TRBV11-2	CASSFYSTEAFF	TGTGCCAGCAGCTTTTATAGCACTGAAGCTTTCTTT
TRBJ2-2	NA	NA	TRBV11-2	CASSPRGSGDTGELFF	TGTGCCAGCAGCCCCCGGGGGTCTGGCGACACCGGGGAGCTGTTTTTT
TRBJ1-5	many	TRBD1	TRBV12-3/TRBV12-4	CASSDNPGQGISPQHF	TGTGCCAGCAGTGATAACCCGGGACAGGGGATCAGCCCCCAGCATTTT
TRBJ2-1	many	TRBD1	TRBV11-3	CASSDRGQENNEQFF	TGTGCCAGCAGCGACCGGGGACAGGAAAACAATGAGCAGTTCTTC
TRBJ2-2	NA	NA	TRBV7-9	CASSLRGETTGELFF	TGTGCCAGCAGCTTACGGGGCGAAACCACCGGGGAGCTGTTTTTT
TRBJ2-7	NA	TRBD1	TRBV10-3	CAISEQPGQIYEQYF	TGTGCCATCAGTGAGCAACCGGGACAGATCTACGAGCAGTACTTC
TRBJ2-5	many	TRBD1	TRBV7-2	CASSEHRGRQETQYF	TGTGCCAGCAGCGAACACAGGGGGCGTCAAGAGACCCAGTACTTC
TRBJ1-5	many	NA	TRBV12-3/TRBV12-4	CASTSKAVNQPQHF	TGTGCCAGCACCAGTAAGGCAGTCAATCAGCCCCAGCATTTT
TRBJ2-3	NA	TRBD1	TRBV7-9	CASSLEGQGATDTQYF	TGTGCCAGCAGCTTAGAGGGACAGGGGGCCACAGATACGCAGTATTTT
TRBJ2-5	many	TRBD2	TRBV10-3	CAISLLKAGGKETQYF	TGTGCCATCAGTTTACTGAAAGCGGGAGGGAAAGAGACCCAGTACTTC
TRBJ2-1	few	TRBD2	TRBV5-4	CASSGLARYNEQFF	TGTGCCAGCAGCGGACTAGCCCGGTACAATGAGCAGTTCTTC
TRBJ2-1	NA	NA	TRBV28	CASGRDLRFF	TGTGCCAGCGGCCGGGACCTCAGGTTCTTC
TRBJ2-5	many	NA	TRBV27	CASSPGQLWNLQETQYF	TGTGCCAGCAGTCCCGGCCAGCTATGGAACCTTCAAGAGACCCAGTACTTC
TRBJ2-7	NA	TRBD2	TRBV20-1	CSVSRRTTTSGDTYEQYF	TGCAGTGTTTCGAGGCGAACTACTACTAGCGGGGATACCTACGAGCAGTACTTC
TRBJ1-2	NA	TRBD1	TRBV5-6	CASSLEGQGLFGYTF	TGTGCCAGCAGCTTGGAGGGACAGGGATTGTTTGGCTACACCTTC
TRBJ2-1	NA	NA	TRBV4-1	CASSQELVPYNEQFF	TGCGCCAGCAGCCAAGAACTAGTACCCTACAATGAGCAGTTCTTC
TRBJ2-1	few	NA	TRBV6-5	CASSYGVYNEQFF	TGTGCCAGCAGTTACGGGGTTTACAATGAGCAGTTCTTC
TRBJ2-5	many	TRBD1	TRBV9	CASSANRGQETQYF	TGTGCCAGCAGCGCAAACAGGGGCCAAGAGACCCAGTACTTC
TRBJ1-2	NA	NA	TRBV6-2/TRBV6-3	CASSYSSLYGYTF	TGTGCCAGCAGTTACTCGTCGCTTTATGGCTACACCTTC